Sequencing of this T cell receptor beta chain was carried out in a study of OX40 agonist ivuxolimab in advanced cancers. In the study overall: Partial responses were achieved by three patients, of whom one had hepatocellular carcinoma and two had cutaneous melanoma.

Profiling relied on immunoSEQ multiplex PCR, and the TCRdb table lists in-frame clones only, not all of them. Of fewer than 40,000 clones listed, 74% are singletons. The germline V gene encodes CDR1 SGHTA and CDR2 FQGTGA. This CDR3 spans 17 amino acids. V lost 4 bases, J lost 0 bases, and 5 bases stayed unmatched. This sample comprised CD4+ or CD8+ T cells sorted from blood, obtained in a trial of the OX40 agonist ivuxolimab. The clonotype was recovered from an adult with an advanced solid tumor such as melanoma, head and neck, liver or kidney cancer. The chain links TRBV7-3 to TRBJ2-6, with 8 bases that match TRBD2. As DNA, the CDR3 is TGTGCCAGCAGCTCGAGCGGGGGACACTCTGGGGCCAACGTCCTGACTTTC. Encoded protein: CASSSSGGHSGANVLTF.